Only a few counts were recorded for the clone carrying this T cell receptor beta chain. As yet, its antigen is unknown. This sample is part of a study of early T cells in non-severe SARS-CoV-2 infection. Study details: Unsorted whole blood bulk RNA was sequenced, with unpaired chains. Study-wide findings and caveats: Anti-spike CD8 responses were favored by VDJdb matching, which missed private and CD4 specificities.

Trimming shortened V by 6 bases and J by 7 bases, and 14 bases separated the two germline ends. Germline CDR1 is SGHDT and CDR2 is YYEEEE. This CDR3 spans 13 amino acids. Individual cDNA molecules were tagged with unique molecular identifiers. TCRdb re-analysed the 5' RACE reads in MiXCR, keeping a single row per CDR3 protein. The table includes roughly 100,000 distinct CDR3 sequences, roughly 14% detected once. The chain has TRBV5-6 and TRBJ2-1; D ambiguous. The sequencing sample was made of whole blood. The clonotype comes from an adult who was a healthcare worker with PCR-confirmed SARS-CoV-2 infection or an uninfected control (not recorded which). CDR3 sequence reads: CASNLGRWNEQFF. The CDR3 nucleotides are TGTGCCAGCAACCTCGGACGTTGGAATGAGCAGTTCTTC.